Listed here are 7 T cell receptor beta chains from one sample, sequenced in a study of T-cell reconstitution after alpha-beta-depleted transplantation in children. Molecular barcoding with unique molecular identifiers was used for the TCRbeta library. Via MiXCR, TCRdb re-called the PCR reads, giving one row per CDR3 protein. The sample includes roughly 200,000 distinct CDR3 sequences, 7% to 9% of them seen just once. The material sequenced was PBMCs, mostly from graft donor cells, taken 360 days after TCRalphabeta/CD19-depleted stem cell transplant. The receptor set was obtained from a male patient between 2 and 10 years old who had a stem cell transplant for acute myeloid leukemia, so the T cells may come from the graft donor.

This clonotype was seen at least ten times. The rearrangement joins TRBV12-3 or TRBV12-4 to TRBJ2-1; unclear D gene. Trimming cost V 7 bases and J 0 bases, with 13 bases left between them. The CDR3 has 15 residues. Here the CDR3 reads CASIPTQSSYNEQFF. Written as DNA, the CDR3 is TGTGCCAGCATTCCTACTCAGAGCTCCTACAATGAGCAGTTCTTC.

Many counts were recorded for this clonotype. The chain has TRBV30 and TRBJ2-5; the match to TRBD2 covers 8 bases. Germline CDR1 is GTSNPN and CDR2 is SVGIG (reference sequence). The CDR3 extends over 16 amino acids. Trimming at V came to 2 bases and at J to 1 base, leaving 9 bases not matched to a gene. The CDR3 loop reads CAWSLLGGRFQETQYF. The CDR3 region has the DNA TGTGCCTGGAGTCTTCTCGGCGGGAGGTTCCAAGAGACCCAGTACTTC.

This clonotype was counted ten times or more. The chain's CDR3 is CASTEAGQHTEAFF. CDR3 nucleotides: TGCGCCAGCACCGAAGCAGGGCAGCACACTGAAGCTTTCTTT. The chain couples TRBV5-1 to TRBJ1-1; perhaps TRBD1 as D (5 bases). The CDR3 spans 14 residues. V was clipped by 6 bases and J by 3 bases, with 15 bases between them. Germline CDR1 and CDR2: SGHRS and YFSETQ.

This clonotype was observed at least ten times. This rearrangement joins TRBV12-3 or TRBV12-4 to TRBJ2-1; D not resolved. The CDR3 spans 17 residues. V shed 3 bases and J shed 0 bases, with 15 bases lying between them. The DNA of the CDR3 is TGTGCCAGCAGTTTCCGGACGCCACCAAGCTCCTACAATGAGCAGTTCTTC. Residues: CASSFRTPPSSYNEQFF.

The gene calls are TRBV15 and TRBJ1-3; D gene unclear. V lost 0 bases, J lost 4 bases, and 19 bases lay in between. This CDR3 is built from 18 residues. CDR1 and CDR2 (germline): LNHNV, YYDKDF (reference sequence). CDR3 region: CATSREILGGVSGNTIYF. The CDR3 nucleotides are TGTGCCACCAGCAGAGAAATCTTGGGCGGGGTATCAGGAAACACCATATATTTT.

This clonotype appeared many times. This chain uses TRBV4-1 with TRBJ2-3; D ambiguous. This CDR3 spans 14 amino acids. Looked up from germline, CDR1 is MGHRA and CDR2 is YSYEKL. V lost 6 bases and J 7 bases, leaving 17 bases between the germline ends. CDR3 sequence (DNA): TGCGCCAGCAGGCCGTTCGGTGCGTTAAATACGCAGTATTTT. It yields the protein CASRPFGALNTQYF.

The V call is TRBV15, the J call TRBJ2-3; D gene unclear. Trimming removed 5 bases at V and 7 bases at J, with 13 bases between. CDR1 is LNHNV and CDR2 is YYDKDF in the germline V gene (reference sequence). This CDR3 is built from 13 residues. The DNA of the CDR3 is TGTGCCACCAGCCCCTCCCCGGCGAATACGCAGTATTTT. Residues: CATSPSPANTQYF.